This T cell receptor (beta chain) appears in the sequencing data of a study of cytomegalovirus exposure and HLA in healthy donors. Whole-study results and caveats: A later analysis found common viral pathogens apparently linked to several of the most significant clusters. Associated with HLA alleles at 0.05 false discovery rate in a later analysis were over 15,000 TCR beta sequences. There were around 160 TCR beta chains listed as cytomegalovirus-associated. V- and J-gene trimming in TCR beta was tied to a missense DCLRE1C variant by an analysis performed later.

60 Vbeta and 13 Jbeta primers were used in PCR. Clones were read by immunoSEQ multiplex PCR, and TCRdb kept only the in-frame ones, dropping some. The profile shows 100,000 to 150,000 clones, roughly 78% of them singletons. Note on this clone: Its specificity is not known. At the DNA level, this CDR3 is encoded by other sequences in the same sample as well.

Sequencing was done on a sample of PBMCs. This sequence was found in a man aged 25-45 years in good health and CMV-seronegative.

DNA of the CDR3: TGTGCCAGCAGCCCCGGACAGGGGGGGTATGGCTACACCTTC. Its protein product is CASSPGQGGYGYTF. The chain employs TRBV7-9 and TRBJ1-2; 10 bases are a match to TRBD1. Germline lookup yields CDR1 SEHNR and CDR2 FQNEAQ (reference sequence). The trim removed 5 bases at V and 5 bases at J, leaving 5 bases unmatched. The CDR3 length is 14 residues.